This T cell receptor beta chain originates from a study of blood T cell repertoires in COVID-19. Study information: PBMCs, B-cell-depleted T cells, or T cells provided the cDNA or gDNA that made up the material.

Generated by immunoSEQ multiplex PCR, the TCRdb table keeps only in-frame clones and is missing some. The table shows 65,000 to 80,000 clones, with 82% occurring only once. The receptor's source is a human donor in a cohort sampled during active COVID-19. The source material was peripheral blood.

DNA for the CDR3: TGTGCCAGTACATCGGGGGGGATTGGCAATGAGCAGTTCTTC. It specifies CASTSGGIGNEQFF. The rearrangement links TRBV19 to TRBJ2-1; TRBD2 matches 8 bases. The trim removed 7 bases at V and 6 bases at J, leaving 8 bases unmatched. The germline V gene has CDR1 LNHDA and CDR2 SQIVND (reference sequence). The length of the CDR3 is 14 residues. Filled out from reference TRBV19 and TRBJ2-1, the complete variable domain reads DGGITQSPKYLFRKEGQNVTLSCEQNLNHDAMYWYRQDPGQGLRLIYYSQIVNDFQKGDIAEGYSVSREKKESFPLTVTSAQKNPTAFYLCASTSGGIGNEQFFGPGTRLTVL.